What follows is one T cell receptor (beta chain) and its context. The sample belongs to a study of blood T cell repertoires in COVID-19. Across the whole study: PBMCs, B-cell-depleted T cells, or T cells were the source of the cDNA or gDNA that made up the material.

The trim removed 5 bases at V and 4 bases at J, leaving 7 bases unmatched. The CDR3 has 14 residues. Germline values: CDR1 SEHNR, CDR2 FQNEAQ (reference sequence). Ages ranged from about 18 to 89 years, with residence in 24 US areas. Which cohort a participant joined came from the clinical history participants gave. Libraries were prepared by immunoSEQ multiplex PCR; TCRdb keeps only in-frame clonotypes and omits some of them. The sample has about 250,000 clones, about 88% seen once; the top ten hold approximately 3%. Sequencing was performed on PBMCs or T cells enriched from blood (not recorded which). The rearrangement joins TRBV7-9 to TRBJ1-2; 7 positions agree with TRBD1. The TCR sequence derives from a woman in her fifties or sixties who had recovered from COVID-19. CDR3 bases: TGTGCCAGCAGCGCCGGACAGGAAATCTATGGCTACACCTTC. Translating it yields CASSAGQEIYGYTF.